This T cell receptor beta chain was recorded in a study of shared clonotypes between healthy human individuals. Assay: immunoSEQ multiplex PCR; the TCRdb copy retains only in-frame clones and omits some. The repertoire consists of about 2.4 million clones, with 93% occurring once and the leading ten covering 0.36%. Overall study findings and caveats: Shared across a few donors were around 4.7% of the naive CD4 clonotypes.

The ends were cut back, 0 bases at V and 4 bases at J, with 19 bases in the middle. From germline, CDR1 is MGHRA and CDR2 YSYEKL. The CDR3 consists of 18 residues. On this clone itself: What it recognizes is unknown.

The chain combines TRBV4-1 with TRBJ2-1; possible D gene TRBD2, 5 bases. The source of this sequence is a young man in good health. Some clones in this sample may be carry-over from other donors' samples. The sample was naive CD4+ T cells from PBMCs. Subset in this sample: CD45RA+ positively selected. The CDR3 reads CASSQEPEIAGRYNEQFF. Written as DNA, the CDR3 is TGCGCCAGCAGCCAAGAGCCGGAGATTGCGGGCAGGTACAATGAGCAGTTCTTC.